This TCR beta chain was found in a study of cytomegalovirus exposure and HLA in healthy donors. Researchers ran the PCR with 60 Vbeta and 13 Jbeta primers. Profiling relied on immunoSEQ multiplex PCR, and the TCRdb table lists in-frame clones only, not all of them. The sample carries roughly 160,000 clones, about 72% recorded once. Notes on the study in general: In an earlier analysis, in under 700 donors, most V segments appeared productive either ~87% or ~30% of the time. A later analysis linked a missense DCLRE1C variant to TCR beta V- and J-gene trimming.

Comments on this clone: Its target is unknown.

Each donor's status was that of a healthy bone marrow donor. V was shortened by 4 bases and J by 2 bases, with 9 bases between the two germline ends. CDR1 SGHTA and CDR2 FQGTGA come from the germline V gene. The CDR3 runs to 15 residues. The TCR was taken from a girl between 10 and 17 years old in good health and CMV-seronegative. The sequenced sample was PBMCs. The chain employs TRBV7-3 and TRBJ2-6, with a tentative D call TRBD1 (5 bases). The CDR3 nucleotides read TGTGCCAGCAGCTCCAGGGAAGCTGGGGCCAACGTCCTGACTTTC. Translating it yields CASSSREAGANVLTF. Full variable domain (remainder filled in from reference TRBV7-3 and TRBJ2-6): GAGVSQTPSNKVTEKGKYVELRCDPISGHTALYWYRQSLGQGPEFLIYFQGTGAADDSGLPNDRFFAVRPEGSVSTLKIQRTERGDSAVYLCASSSREAGANVLTFGAGSRLTVL.